The T cell receptor (beta chain) under discussion was sequenced for a study of blood T cell repertoires in COVID-19. Data came from immunoSEQ multiplex PCR; TCRdb stores just in-frame clones and leaves some out. Of approximately 150,000 clones listed, roughly 83% are singletons. The V end was cut by 2 bases, the J end by 6 bases, with 23 bases between. Germline CDR1 is LNHDA and CDR2 is SQIVND (reference sequence). The CDR3 extends over 17 amino acids. The sequence was obtained from a man in his 70s who had been exposed to COVID-19. The sample consisted of PBMCs or T cells enriched from blood (not recorded which). V gene TRBV19 combines with J gene TRBJ2-7; D is perhaps TRBD2 (6 bases). The CDR3: CASSIRGWEDRTPEQYF. CDR3 coding DNA: TGTGCCAGTAGTATACGGGGGTGGGAAGATAGGACTCCCGAGCAGTACTTC.